This TCR beta chain emerged from a study of cytomegalovirus exposure and HLA in healthy donors. Across the study: Roughly 80 million unique TCRs from HLA-typed donors made up an early data release.

Per the germline V gene, CDR1 is SGHVS and CDR2 is FNYEAQ. This CDR3 has 15 amino acids. Trimming took 5 bases from V and 3 from J, leaving 13 bases between them. With respect to this clone: Its specificity is unknown.

Amplification used 60 Vbeta primers and 13 Jbeta primers. Using immunoSEQ multiplex PCR, the repertoire was profiled, and TCRdb retains in-frame clones only, with some absent. The data contain roughly 120,000 clones, 70% to 80% of them seen just once; the ten biggest clones take up approximately 3%. Regarding the study as a whole: Using a false discovery rate of 0.05, a later analysis showed that fewer than 20,000 TCR beta sequences were associated with HLA alleles.

J is TRBJ1-4 and V is TRBV7-6; maybe TRBD1 (5 bases). The sample was PBMCs. The receptor's source is a woman aged 18-29 years in good health and CMV-seropositive. This CDR3 reads CASSLLGGANEKLFF. CDR3 nucleotide sequence: TGTGCCAGCAGCCTCTTGGGGGGGGCTAATGAAAAACTGTTTTTT.